This T cell receptor (beta chain) was identified during a study of radiotherapy plus CTLA-4 blockade in lung cancer (dated by TCRdb to the late 2010s). A note on the overall study: Among the enrolled patients, around 19% had an objective response, and about 29% reached disease control. Overall results and qualifications from the work: After treatment with radiotherapy and ipilimumab, TCR clones that originated in tumors expanded in peripheral blood. The strongest predictors of response were reported to be early dynamic shifts in blood T cell clones along with a rise in serum interferon-beta following radiation.

This clone came up a few times. The antigen it recognizes is unknown. Base qualities are not recorded, but no much larger clone differs from it by a single base. The method was the immunoSEQ multiplex PCR assay. This immuneACCESS table, as held by TCRdb, lists in-frame sequences with V and J called but not all clones. Of the missing ones, under half trace to an unresolved V gene in checked studies; the others have no known cause. The sample table records more than 90,000 clones; roughly 80% of these occur just once. Roughly a quarter of the sample lies in the top ten. In this study, focal radiation therapy paired with CTLA-4 blockade (ipilimumab) was tested in patients who had chemo-refractory metastatic non-small-cell lung cancer. CDR1 SGHKS and CDR2 YYEKEE are derived from the germline V gene (reference sequence). V gives up 5 bases and J gives up 5 bases, and the segment between their germline ends measures 19 bases. The CDR3 covers 15 residues, taking in both the cysteine and the phenylalanine. Only the CDR3 DNA stays, 45 bases, in frame from base 1.

This sequence was found in a human donor with non-small cell lung cancer that progressed on radiotherapy plus ipilimumab. The sample in question was peripheral blood, obtained from a patient treated with radiotherapy plus ipilimumab. The chain uses TRBV5-5 and TRBJ1-2, with a tentative D gene TRBD1 over 5 matching bases. The base sequence is TGTGCCAGCAGTTACACGGTAGACAGTATTTATGGCTACACCTTC. Its product reads: CASSYTVDSIYGYTF.